These 7 T cell receptor beta chains share one sample of origin, sequenced in a study of early T cells in non-severe SARS-CoV-2 infection. TCRdb re-analysed the 5' RACE reads in MiXCR, keeping a single row per CDR3 protein. The sample records about 36,000 distinct CDR3 sequences, more than 8% being singletons. The sample comprised whole blood. Receptor source: an adult who was a healthcare worker with PCR-confirmed SARS-CoV-2 infection or an uninfected control (not recorded which).

This clonotype has a handful of counts. The CDR3 region has the DNA TGTGCCAGCTCACCACCGTCGACCAGCTCCTACGAGCAGTACTTC. This translates into CASSPPSTSSYEQYF. This chain links TRBV18 with TRBJ2-7; D is undetermined. CDR1 and CDR2 (germline): KGHSH, LQKENI. Trimming stripped 0 bases from V and 0 bases from J, with 9 bases between. The CDR3 is 15 amino acids.

This clonotype was seen repeatedly, ten times or more. The rearrangement joins TRBV6-5 to TRBJ2-1, with D perhaps TRBD2 (6 bases). The CDR3 contains 14 residues. The germline V gene encodes CDR1 MNHEY and CDR2 SVGAGI. The V end was cut by 5 bases, the J end by 13 bases, with 21 bases between. The CDR3 DNA sequence: TGTGCCAGCAGTCTTCTCTTCGTGGGAGGCGTTCAGTTCTTC. Translating gives CASSLLFVGGVQFF.

This clonotype occurred many times. This chain connects TRBV27 to TRBJ2-7, with 7 bases identical to TRBD1. The CDR3 is 14 amino acids. Unmatched junction bases numbered 8, after V lost 8 bases and J lost 1 base. Looked up from germline, CDR1 is MNHEY and CDR2 is SMNVEV (reference sequence). The chain's CDR3 is CASGRQGVSYEQYF. The CDR3, as DNA: TGTGCCAGCGGAAGACAGGGAGTTTCCTACGAGCAGTACTTC.

This clonotype showed up just a few times. This rearrangement joins TRBV6-5 to TRBJ2-7; D may be TRBD2 (5 bases). The CDR3 length is 12 residues. Germline-derived CDR1 and CDR2 are MNHEY and SVGAGI. Trimming stripped 0 bases from V and 5 bases from J, with 5 bases between. The CDR3 is CASSYSRDEQYF. The CDR3 DNA reads as TGTGCCAGCAGTTACTCGAGGGACGAGCAGTACTTC.

The gene calls are TRBV10-2 and TRBJ1-6; 7 bases fit TRBD1. The germline V gene encodes CDR1 WSHSY and CDR2 SAAADI. The junction had 7 bases not matched to a gene; V was cut back by 7 bases and J by 7 bases. This CDR3 is 14 amino acids long. Here the CDR3 DNA reads TGCGCCAGCACTCAGGGGGTCAAGAATTCACCCCTCCACTTT. The encoded protein is CASTQGVKNSPLHF.

At least ten counts were recorded for this clonotype. V usage is TRBV7-2 and J usage is TRBJ2-7; 11 bases are a match to TRBD2. Germline lookup yields CDR1 SGHTA and CDR2 FQGNSA. After removal of 3 bases from V and 2 bases from J, the junction contained 3 bases not matched to a gene. There are 15 residues in the CDR3. CDR3: CASSFSGGGAYEQYF. In nucleotides, the CDR3 is TGTGCCAGCAGCTTTAGCGGGGGGGGAGCCTACGAGCAGTACTTC.

At least ten counts were recorded for this clonotype. The V call is TRBV12-5, the J call TRBJ2-1, with a tentative D call TRBD1 (6 bases). This CDR3 spans 14 amino acids. Trimming took 4 bases from V and 3 from J, leaving 10 bases between them. Germline V gene sequence: CDR1 LGHNT, CDR2 FRNRAP. The DNA for the CDR3 is TGTGCTAGTGGTTCGACAGGAGGCTACAATGAGCAGTTCTTC. Encoded protein: CASGSTGGYNEQFF.